One and the same sample provided the 9 T cell receptor beta chains below, sequenced in a study of T cell responses to AZD1222 COVID-19 vaccine. Clones were sequenced by immunoSEQ multiplex PCR, and TCRdb holds only the in-frame ones, with some missing. In the table there are 150,000 or so clones, roughly 92% of which are singletons. Sample: peripheral blood, taken 28 days after the second AZD1222 dose. The receptors were gathered from an adult who received the AZD1222 COVID-19 vaccine.

The chain joins TRBV7-2 to TRBJ2-1, with a possible D match to TRBD1 (7 bases). The CDR3 loop spans 15 amino acids. Germline assignment: CDR1 SGHTA and CDR2 FQGNSA. With 5 bases removed from V and 1 base from J, the gap between germline ends came to 12 bases. CDR3 protein: CASSVQGRSYNEQFF. The CDR3 coding sequence is TGTGCCAGCAGCGTACAGGGGAGGTCCTACAATGAGCAGTTCTTC.

The chain combines TRBV6-6 with TRBJ1-5, with no clear D. Germline CDR1 reads MNHNY; CDR2 reads SVGAGI (reference sequence). V was trimmed by 6 bases and J by 4 bases, leaving 10 bases between them. The CDR3 consists of 13 residues. The chain's CDR3 is CASSTTWNQPQHF. CDR3 DNA sequence: TGTGCCAGCAGCACTACTTGGAATCAGCCCCAGCATTTT.

J is TRBJ1-2 and V is TRBV3-1 (or the pseudogene TRBV3-2); a weak D match, TRBD1 (6 bases). Per the germline V gene, CDR1 is LGHDT and CDR2 is YNNKEL (reference sequence). The V end lost 0 bases, the J end lost 8 bases, and 22 bases lay between the germline ends. The CDR3 spans 17 residues. CDR3 protein: CASSQEVNFGGQRGYTF. The CDR3 DNA reads TGTGCCAGCAGCCAAGAAGTAAACTTTGGGGGGCAGAGGGGCTACACCTTC.

Only a few counts were recorded for this clone. The rearrangement joins TRBV19 to TRBJ2-5, with TRBD2 matching over 11 bases. The junction had 3 bases not matched to a gene; V was cut back by 5 bases and J by 4 bases. Germline CDR1 reads LNHDA; CDR2 reads SQIVND (reference sequence). The CDR3 covers 14 residues. The CDR3 sequence: CASSPLAGVETQYF. CDR3 sequence (DNA): TGTGCCAGTAGTCCACTAGCGGGAGTAGAGACCCAGTACTTC.

The chain couples TRBV9 to TRBJ2-1; no firm D call. The CDR3 sequence is 15 residues long. Germline V gene lookup returns CDR1 SGDLS and CDR2 YYNGEE. Trimming removed 3 bases from V and 4 bases from J, with 14 bases in between. The CDR3 reads CASSAWPGTYNEQFF. The CDR3 DNA follows: TGTGCCAGCAGCGCCTGGCCAGGAACTTACAATGAGCAGTTCTTC.

This chain uses TRBV12-3 or TRBV12-4 with TRBJ2-1; TRBD2 aligns across 9 bases. The CDR3 is 13 residues long. V lost 6 bases, J lost 9 bases, and 6 bases stayed unmatched. CDR3 sequence (DNA): TGTGCCAGCAGGGTAGCGGGAGCTTTTGAGCAGTTCTTC. Its translation is CASRVAGAFEQFF.

This clone has a single count. The chain uses TRBV30 and TRBJ2-3; D not certain. CDR3 length: 13 amino acids. V lost 0 bases and J 3 bases, leaving 7 bases between the germline ends. Germline loops: CDR1 GTSNPN, CDR2 SVGIG (reference sequence). This chain's CDR3 is CAWSVLGTDTQYF. In DNA, the CDR3 is TGTGCCTGGAGTGTATTGGGAACAGATACGCAGTATTTT.

This chain joins TRBV28 and TRBJ1-3; the D is unclear. The V end was cut by 6 bases, the J end by 4 bases, with 10 bases between. The germline V gene has CDR1 MDHEN and CDR2 SYDVKM. The CDR3 sequence is 13 residues long. For the CDR3, the DNA is TGTGCCAGCAGGGTAATAGGGGGAAACACCATATATTTT. This encodes CASRVIGGNTIYF.

The V gene is TRBV2, the J gene TRBJ2-7; D not certain. Germline V gives CDR1 SNHLY, CDR2 FYNNEI. The V end was cut by 6 bases, the J end by 5 bases, with 17 bases between. This CDR3 has 14 residues. The CDR3 protein is CASREKTSPDEQYF. In nucleotides, the CDR3 is TGTGCCAGCAGGGAAAAGACCTCGCCCGACGAGCAGTACTTC.